A single sample is the source of the 25 T cell receptor beta chains below, sequenced in a study of blood T cells in healthy people across ages (dated by TCRdb to between 2014 and 2017). Library preparation employed 5' RACE. Sequencing was carried out with an Illumina HiSeq 2500. A second PCR of roughly 6 to 11 cycles was run with a J-beta primer mix and a sample-barcoded 5' primer. The raw public reads went through TCRdb reprocessing: fastp at Q25, MiXCR clone calling, in-frame beta chains kept. Merged by CDR3 protein, the rows form single entries marked with the most common genes and DNA. The sample yields hundreds of thousands of distinct CDR3 sequences; under 30% were counted once. Roughly 14% of the sample is taken by the ten largest. Sequencing was performed on blood. All receptors derive from a woman aged 80 or older in good health.

This clonotype was observed many times. The chain couples TRBV27 to TRBJ1-2; TRBD1 matches 7 bases. The CDR3 covers 13 residues. Per the germline V gene, CDR1 is MNHEY and CDR2 is SMNVEV (reference sequence). The junction had 6 bases not matched to a gene; V was cut back by 6 bases and J by 5 bases. CDR3 in amino acids: CASSLQGRYGYTF. The CDR3 bases are TGTGCCAGCAGCTTACAGGGGAGATATGGCTACACCTTC.

This clonotype has at least ten counts. The chain links TRBV7-8 to TRBJ2-7; D may correspond to TRBD1 or TRBD2 (6 bases each). The CDR3 sequence is 15 residues long. Germline V gene lookup returns CDR1 SGHVS and CDR2 FQNEAQ. V lost 5 bases and J lost 3, with 17 bases in between. The CDR3 region is CASSVPPGAGYEQYF. CDR3 coding DNA: TGTGCCAGCAGCGTACCTCCGGGGGCCGGCTACGAGCAGTACTTC.

Remarks on this clonotype: This may arise from a read error, as a much more abundant clone is one base away. This sequence joins TRBV7-9 and TRBJ2-1; maybe TRBD1 (5 bases). CDR3 length: 16 amino acids. CDR1 and CDR2 from the germline V gene are SEHNR and FQNEAQ (reference sequence). The CDR3 DNA reads as TGTTCCAGCAGCTTAGACAGAACCCCGAGGTACAATGAGCAGTTCTTC. Its translation: CSSSLDRTPRYNEQFF.

This clonotype has at least ten counts. The J gene is TRBJ1-1, the V gene TRBV20-1; 8 bases line up with TRBD1. V lost 0 bases, J lost 1 base, and 1 base stayed unmatched. The germline V gene encodes CDR1 DFQATT and CDR2 SNEGSKA (reference sequence). This CDR3 is 14 amino acids long. Written as DNA, the CDR3 is TGCAGTGCTAGAGAGGGGACAGGGAACACTGAAGCTTTCTTT. Its translation is CSAREGTGNTEAFF.

A remark on this clonotype: With a much larger clone just one base away, this may be a read error. The chain is built from TRBV27 and TRBJ2-1; perhaps D is TRBD1 or TRBD2 (5 bases each). CDR1 MNHEY and CDR2 SMNVEV come from the germline V gene (reference sequence). The CDR3 has 13 residues. The CDR3 coding sequence is TGTGTCAGCAGCCGGAACGGGACGGGTGAGCAGTTCTTC. This sequence encodes CVSSRNGTGEQFF.

Concerning this clonotype: Since a much larger clone is just one base distant, this may be a read error. J is TRBJ2-3 and V is TRBV2; D is unresolved. The CDR3 is 11 amino acids. Germline V gene data show CDR1 as SNHLY and CDR2 as FYNNEI. As DNA, the CDR3 is TGTGCCAGCAGTGGAGGTTATACGCGGTATTTT. Protein: CASSGGYTRYF.

Worth noting for this clonotype: A clone one base away is much larger, so this may be a read error. This rearrangement joins TRBV29-1 to TRBJ1-2; 10 positions agree with TRBD1. Per germline, CDR1 SQVTM and CDR2 ANQGSEA. The junction had 11 bases not matched to a gene; V was cut back by 6 bases and J by 7 bases. The CDR3 covers 14 residues. CDR3 region: CSVHTGQGCGGYTF. CDR3 nucleotide sequence: TGCAGCGTGCATACGGGACAGGGGTGTGGTGGCTACACCTTC.

About this clonotype: The junction and the germline gene differ at one end; a read error may be behind it. This chain's CDR3 is CASSYTADTKYF. The CDR3 nucleotides are TGTGCCAGCAGTTATACCGCCGATACGAAGTATTTT. This chain joins TRBV3-1 and TRBJ2-3; no clear D. Germline CDR1 is LGHDT and CDR2 is YNNKEL (reference sequence). The CDR3 contains 12 residues.

Only a few counts were recorded for this clonotype. The CDR3 spells CAISGAQGDSGNTIYF. As DNA, the CDR3 is TGTGCCATCAGTGGGGCGCAGGGAGACTCTGGAAACACCATATATTTT. V and J are TRBV10-3 and TRBJ1-3; TRBD1 might be the D (5 bases). V was cut by 4 bases and J by 0 bases, with 13 bases left in between. Germline V gives CDR1 ENHRY, CDR2 SYGVKD. The CDR3 consists of 16 residues.

On this clonotype: Since a much larger clone is just one base distant, this may be a read error. The gene calls are TRBV20-1 and TRBJ2-1; D possibly corresponds to TRBD1 (7 bases). The J call may be wrong; the DNA end is better matched by TRBJ2-7. The CDR3 runs to 14 residues. CDR1 DFQATT and CDR2 SNEGSKA come from the germline V gene (reference sequence). The CDR3 DNA is TGCAGTGCTAGTCAGGGGGGCGCCTACAATGAGCAGTACTTC. It is translated as CSASQGGAYNEQYF.

The chain is built from TRBV20-1 and TRBJ1-1; 7 nucleotides agree with TRBD1. The CDR3 extends over 13 amino acids. Germline V CDR1 and CDR2: DFQATT, SNEGSKA (reference sequence). Losses at the gene ends were 3 bases for V and 5 bases for J; bases not matched to a gene: 6. The CDR3 here is CSASPLQGTEAFF. The CDR3 DNA is TGCAGTGCTAGTCCGCTACAGGGGACTGAAGCTTTCTTT.

This clonotype was seen more than once but under ten times. The rearrangement joins TRBV10-3 to TRBJ1-1; 9 bases map to TRBD1. CDR3 length: 16 amino acids. Germline assignment: CDR1 ENHRY and CDR2 SYGVKD. J lost 0 bases, V lost 0 bases, and 2 bases had no gene match. The CDR3 reads CAISESRDRVNTEAFF. The CDR3 DNA follows: TGTGCCATCAGTGAGTCTCGGGACAGGGTGAACACTGAAGCTTTCTTT.

This clonotype was seen ten or more times. The chain joins TRBV4-2 to TRBJ1-5, with D tentatively TRBD1 (5 bases). Germline V CDR1 and CDR2: LGHNA, YNFKEQ. The CDR3 covers 15 residues. V lost 1 base, J lost 9 bases, and 16 bases lay in between. The CDR3 coding sequence is TGTGCCAGCAGCCAAGCTGGGACGGGGAATTTGCCCCAGCATTTT. As protein: CASSQAGTGNLPQHF.

This clonotype was detected a few times. The chain uses TRBV4-2 and TRBJ2-2; a possible D gene is TRBD1 (5 bases). V shed 1 base and J shed 0 bases, with 6 bases lying between them. The germline gives CDR1 LGHNA, CDR2 YNFKEQ. The CDR3 is 15 amino acids. The CDR3 region has the DNA TGTGCCAGCAGCCAAGCGACAGCGAACACCGGGGAGCTGTTTTTT. It codes for CASSQATANTGELFF.

This clonotype was seen repeatedly, ten times or more. This chain joins TRBV4-3 and TRBJ1-1; D might be TRBD1 (6 bases). Germline values: CDR1 LGHNA, CDR2 YSLEER. Trimming pared 2 bases from V and 5 bases from J, leaving 12 bases between. CDR3 length: 14 amino acids. The CDR3, as DNA: TGCGCCAGCAGCCAACACCATACAGGGACTGAAGCTTTCTTT. Protein: CASSQHHTGTEAFF.

The sample holds many counts of this clonotype. V and J are TRBV5-1 and TRBJ2-7, with 9 positions matching TRBD1. The V gene end was trimmed by 5 bases and the J gene end by 1 base; junction bases not matched to a gene: 4. CDR3 length: 14 residues. Germline V gives CDR1 SGHRS, CDR2 YFSETQ. The CDR3 coding sequence is TGCGCCAGCAGTTACAGGGGGCCTTCCTACGAGCAGTACTTC. This translates into CASSYRGPSYEQYF.

This clonotype was found many times. This chain uses TRBV4-2 with TRBJ1-4, with a weak D call TRBD1 (5 bases). Trimming took 1 base from V and 4 from J, leaving 19 bases between them. Germline CDR1 reads LGHNA; CDR2 reads YNFKEQ. This CDR3 comprises 18 residues. CDR3 residues: CASSQVAGRAMGNEKLFF. DNA for the CDR3: TGTGCCAGCAGCCAAGTCGCGGGCAGGGCCATGGGTAATGAAAAACTGTTTTTT.

Worth noting for this clonotype: The junction differs from germline at one of its ends, possibly a read error. The chain is built from TRBV7-8 and TRBJ1-2, with 9 bases lining up with TRBD1. Germline V CDR1 and CDR2: SGHVS, FQNEAQ. The length of the CDR3 is 15 residues. The CDR3 loop reads CARSLSTGGNYGYTF. CDR3 bases: TGTGCCAGGAGCTTAAGTACAGGGGGCAACTATGGCTACACCTTC.

This clonotype was seen a few times. The V and J genes are TRBV5-1 and TRBJ2-1; 8 bases align to TRBD2. The J call is in doubt because the DNA end fits TRBJ2-7 better. The CDR3 has 16 residues. The germline V gene has CDR1 SGHRS and CDR2 YFSETQ. The CDR3 loop is CASSLTGAGGYNEQYF. CDR3 nucleotide sequence: TGCGCCAGCAGCTTGACTGGCGCGGGGGGTTACAATGAGCAGTACTTC.

This clonotype was seen only a few times. The gene calls are TRBV9 and TRBJ1-1, with D perhaps TRBD1 (6 bases). Looked up from germline, CDR1 is SGDLS and CDR2 is YYNGEE. Trimming removed 4 bases at V and 6 bases at J, with 16 bases between. The CDR3 length is 14 residues. The CDR3 region is CASSPQGIRAEAFF. In DNA form, the CDR3 reads TGTGCCAGCAGCCCACAGGGAATTCGGGCTGAAGCTTTCTTT. Full variable domain (remainder filled in from reference TRBV9 and TRBJ1-1): DSGVTQTPKHLITATGQRVTLRCSPRSGDLSVYWYQQSLDQGLQFLIQYYNGEERAKGNILERFSAQQFPDLHSELNLSSLELGDSALYFCASSPQGIRAEAFFGQGTRLTVV.

This clonotype has a count of ten or more. V and J are TRBV7-2 and TRBJ2-5; D tentatively fits TRBD1 or TRBD2 (6 bases each). The CDR3 is 15 amino acids. Germline V gene sequence: CDR1 SGHTA, CDR2 FQGNSA. V was shortened by 6 bases and J by 8 bases, with 22 bases between the two germline ends. As DNA, the CDR3 is TGTGCCAGCAGGGGGGCCGTCTTCCAGGCGGGAACCCAGTACTTC. It encodes CASRGAVFQAGTQYF.

This chain links TRBV20-1 with TRBJ2-3, with D perhaps TRBD1 or TRBD2 (5 bases each). Germline loops: CDR1 DFQATT, CDR2 SNEGSKA (reference sequence). The CDR3 is 16 residues long. Trimming pared 6 bases from V and 0 bases from J, leaving 19 bases between. The CDR3 DNA reads as TGCAGTGCACCTCCCTGGGGGAGAGCTAGCACAGATACGCAGTATTTT. Its protein is CSAPPWGRASTDTQYF.

The table lists this clonotype with many counts. The chain recombines TRBV29-1 with TRBJ2-1; D may match TRBD1 or TRBD2 (6 bases each). Germline CDR1 reads SQVTM; CDR2 reads ANQGSEA. The CDR3 runs 12 residues. Trimming took off 6 bases at V and 5 bases at J, with 11 bases between the two ends. Here the CDR3 reads CSVGGTNNEQFF. In DNA, the CDR3 is TGCAGCGTGGGCGGGACAAACAATGAGCAGTTCTTC.

The chain uses TRBV7-9 and TRBJ1-1; TRBD1 is a possible D gene (5 bases). The V gene lost 4 bases and the J gene lost 1 base, with 10 bases spanning the gap. Germline assignment: CDR1 SEHNR and CDR2 FQNEAQ (reference sequence). CDR3 length: 14 residues. The CDR3 bases are TGTGCCAGCAGCTCCGACAGTCCGAACACTGAAGCTTTCTTT. Protein: CASSSDSPNTEAFF.

Details on this clonotype: A single base separates this from a much larger clone, so it may be a read error. The V gene is TRBV6-1, the J gene TRBJ2-1; D possibly corresponds to TRBD1 (5 bases). The CDR3 runs 16 residues. Between the trimmed V and J ends, which lost 4 bases and 4 bases, there was a span of 17 bases. Germline-derived CDR1 and CDR2 are MNHNS and SASEGT. The CDR3 region is CASSGLMGPPYNEQFF. The CDR3 nucleotides are TGTGCCAGCAGTGGTCTAATGGGGCCCCCTTACAATGAGCAGTTCTTC.